This TCR beta chain emerged from a study of CD8+ T cells in alopecia areata (dated by TCRdb to 2016 to 2019). Broadly, across the study: Treated patients were enrolled in an open-label pilot trial of oral tofacitinib at 5 to 10 mg twice daily for moderate-to-severe alopecia areata. Disease severity in treated patients was measured with the SALT score, which quantifies the percentage of affected scalp surface area. Tofacitinib was administered for 6 to 18 months, and 6 months of follow-up off drug were then conducted to assess delayed response and recurrence. Scalp clonality was compared among normal scalp (n=4), patchy alopecia areata scalp (n=8), and alopecia totalis/universalis scalp (n=8). High-throughput TCRbeta sequencing was used to examine T cell clonal expansion in alopecia areata in both the C3H/HeJ mouse model and human patients. RNA was extracted with the PAXgene miRNA kit for fixed scalp, the miRNeasy kit for PBMCs, and the RNeasy kit for mouse skin. Biopsies were taken from tofacitinib-treated patients at baseline and again at 4 and 24 weeks into treatment, and several of those patients also had a later scalp biopsy. Amplification of TCRbeta CDR3 regions was done by immunoSEQ multiplex PCR using 35 Vbeta forward primers and 13 Jbeta reverse primers. Human TCRbeta sequencing covered scalp tissue and sorted CD4+ and CD8+ peripheral blood T cells from patchy and totalis/universalis alopecia areata patients and healthy controls. Study-level results and caveats: Unlike mouse skin, where gammadelta T cells dominate, normal human skin contains resident alphabeta T cells that get sequenced too, which complicates analysis of the scalp TCR repertoire. Tofacitinib significantly decreased scalp clonality and the number of expanded CD8+ clones among the top 100 scalp clones. TCR sequences shared between patients were less clear than in mice, possibly partly because of HLA diversity in the patient population. The treated cohort was small, with a single nonresponder, so links between baseline CD8+ expansion and response need larger studies. Higher clonality and more expanded CD8+ clones were observed in lesional scalp than in normal scalp, particularly in alopecia totalis/universalis, a finding suggestive of antigenic drive. During tofacitinib treatment, many expanded lesional clones remained in scalp and blood, and this persistence may partly explain relapse after treatment is stopped.

Concerning this clone itself: Its antigen is not yet known. Base qualities were left out, and no much larger clone turns up one base away.

The library was built by means of the immunoSEQ multiplex PCR assay. To provide template for TCR sequencing, every sample had RNA extracted and reverse transcribed into cDNA. SuperScript III was used to make first-strand cDNA, primed with a 2:1 mix of oligo-dT and random hexamers. A synthetic immune receptor repertoire was used to measure amplification bias, and any remaining bias was corrected computationally. On the authors' methods: Raw reads were preprocessed for error removal, and CDR3 was defined according to IMGT conventions as running from the conserved cysteine to phenylalanine. To get clonality, Shannon entropy was normalized by log2 of the number of productive unique TCRs and the result was subtracted from 1. CD4 or CD8 identity of scalp clones was inferred by cross-referencing scalp TCRbeta sequences with sorted blood CD4 and CD8 repertoires. Here the immuneACCESS table is served through TCRdb, limited to in-frame sequences with V and J called. Missing clones are a known gap in these copies; in checked studies unresolved V genes cover under half, and the rest lacks a known reason. That table is the source of V, J and clone size, and D and trimming were worked out from the DNA. Here the sample has around 200,000 clones; 55% to 70% occur a single time. 4% to 4.5% of the sample belongs to the ten largest clones.

In the paper's terms, the time point label means: more than three weeks on oral tofacitinib. What the treatment or condition label conveys for this sample: oral pan-JAK inhibitor, 5-10 mg twice daily. Peripheral blood and lesional scalp punch biopsies were obtained from patients with alopecia areata. After PBMCs were isolated by density centrifugation and stained for CD3, CD4 and CD8, a FACSAria was used to sort CD4+ and CD8+ T cells. From the cysteine up to the phenylalanine, the CDR3 has a length of 15 residues. Of all the DNA, just the CDR3 is kept, 45 bases in frame from base 1. According to the germline V gene (reference sequence), CDR1 reads GTSNPN and CDR2 reads SVGIG. Trimming removed 2 bases from V and 4 bases from J; the gene matches leave 8 bases unexplained.

The material sequenced was CD4+ T cells sorted from blood, taken at week 4, from a patient treated with tofacitinib. The V and J genes are TRBV30 and TRBJ2-1; TRBD2 aligns with 7 central bases. The clonotype was recovered from a human donor with alopecia areata. The nucleotide sequence reads TGTGCCTGGAGTCCCCGGCTGGGGGGGTACAATGAGCAGTTCTTC. This codes for CAWSPRLGGYNEQFF.